The T cell receptor (beta chain) under discussion was sequenced for a study of shared clonotypes between healthy human individuals. As for this clone: Its antigen is not known.

This CDR3 region has 14 residues. Germline assignment: CDR1 KGHSH and CDR2 LQKENI. V gave up 3 bases and J gave up 2 bases, with 9 bases separating them. The study's findings and limits: When naive CD4 clonotypes were compared across a handful of donors, approximately 5% were shared.

Original data processing: ImmunoSEQ output lacked quality scores and full-length reads, limiting matched filtering. The protocol was immunoSEQ multiplex PCR, while the TCRdb copy is restricted to in-frame clones and leaves out a portion. V and J calls plus clone size are reproduced from that table; the DNA served to infer D and trimming. The sample includes about 2.5 million clones, about 90% of them seen just once. The chain is built from TRBV18 and TRBJ2-3, with D possibly matching TRBD2 (6 bases). The sequence derives from a man younger than 35 in good health. Some clones in this sample may be carry-over from other donors' samples. The sequenced sample consisted of naive CD4+ T cells from PBMCs. The subset: CD45RA+ positively selected. The CDR3 region has the DNA TGTGCCAGCTCACCTCAGCGGGTCACAGATACGCAGTATTTT. Amino acids: CASSPQRVTDTQYF.